These T cell receptor beta chains were read from a single sample in a study of cytomegalovirus exposure and HLA in healthy donors. The data were produced by immunoSEQ multiplex PCR, yet TCRdb's version contains in-frame clones alone and is incomplete. The sample comprises 95,000 to 150,000 clones, around four fifths of which are singletons, and approximately 3.8% rests with the top ten. Sequenced input: PBMCs. The receptors originated from a woman between 40 and 50 years old in good health and CMV-seropositive. CDR3s include the opening cysteine and the closing phenylalanine or tryptophan. The D gene is left open where the match is weak. Only some rows state a clone size, as once, few, many or a class for expanded clones.

clone size: -
J gene: TRBJ2-7
V gene: TRBV14
D gene: TRBD1
CDR3 DNA: TGTGCCAGCAGCCAGGCCCGGACAGGGGGATTACAGTACTTC
CDR3 protein: CASSQARTGGLQYF

clone size: -
J gene: TRBJ2-3
V gene: TRBV28
D gene: -
CDR3 DNA: TGTGCCAGCAGTTTCACGGGGACGCAGTATTTT
CDR3 protein: CASSFTGTQYF

clone size: once
J gene: TRBJ2-1
V gene: TRBV11-2
D gene: TRBD1
CDR3 DNA: TGTGCCAGCAGCTTAGGGAGGACAGGGGCCCTCTACAATGAGCAGTTCTTC
CDR3 protein: CASSLGRTGALYNEQFF

clone size: -
J gene: TRBJ1-2
V gene: TRBV18
D gene: -
CDR3 DNA: TGTGCCAGCTCACCCCGAGCGGGTGCCTATGGCTACACCTTC
CDR3 protein: CASSPRAGAYGYTF

clone size: -
J gene: TRBJ1-2
V gene: TRBV5-1
D gene: -
CDR3 DNA: TGCGCCAGCAGCTGGCCTGACAATGGCTACACCTTC
CDR3 protein: CASSWPDNGYTF

clone size: -
J gene: TRBJ1-1
V gene: TRBV19
D gene: -
CDR3 DNA: TGTGCCAGTAGTATTCAAGGACAGTACACTGAAGCTTTCTTT
CDR3 protein: CASSIQGQYTEAFF

clone size: -
J gene: TRBJ1-1
V gene: TRBV5-4
D gene: TRBD1
CDR3 DNA: TGTGCCAGCAGCCCCCCGACAGGGGGCTTGACTGAAGCTTTCTTT
CDR3 protein: CASSPPTGGLTEAFF

clone size: -
J gene: TRBJ2-3
V gene: TRBV4-1
D gene: -
CDR3 DNA: TGCGCCAGCAGCCAAGACCCGCCCACTACAGATACGCAGTATTTT
CDR3 protein: CASSQDPPTTDTQYF

clone size: -
J gene: TRBJ2-3
V gene: TRBV18
D gene: TRBD2
CDR3 DNA: TGTGCCAGCTCACCACGGGATAGCGGGAGCCCAGATACGCAGTATTTT
CDR3 protein: CASSPRDSGSPDTQYF

clone size: -
J gene: TRBJ2-2
V gene: TRBV15
D gene: -
CDR3 DNA: TGTGCCACCAGCAGACAGGGTAGTAGCACCGGGGAGCTGTTTTTT
CDR3 protein: CATSRQGSSTGELFF

clone size: few
J gene: TRBJ2-5
V gene: TRBV28
D gene: -
CDR3 DNA: TGTGCCAGCAGTCCCCCGCGGGGGAGGGGGGAGACCCAGTACTTC
CDR3 protein: CASSPPRGRGETQYF

clone size: -
J gene: TRBJ2-5
V gene: TRBV5-3
D gene: -
CDR3 DNA: TGTGCCAGAAGTACTTGCGGCTCGAGAGAGACCCAGTACTTC
CDR3 protein: CARSTCGSRETQYF

clone size: -
J gene: TRBJ2-5
V gene: TRBV27
D gene: TRBD2
CDR3 DNA: TGTGCCAGCAGTTTATTTGAGACTAGCGGGAGGGATCAAGAGACCCAGTACTTC
CDR3 protein: CASSLFETSGRDQETQYF

clone size: -
J gene: TRBJ2-2
V gene: TRBV6-4
D gene: -
CDR3 DNA: TGTGCCAGCAGTGACTCGACGCATCTCACCGGGGAGCTGTTCTTT
CDR3 protein: CASSDSTHLTGELFF

clone size: -
J gene: TRBJ2-3
V gene: TRBV5-1
D gene: -
CDR3 DNA: TGCGCCAGCAGCTTGGAGGACTCCCGGGATACGCAGTATTTT
CDR3 protein: CASSLEDSRDTQYF

clone size: -
J gene: TRBJ2-7
V gene: TRBV6-1
D gene: -
CDR3 DNA: TGTGCCAGCAACTCGCGAAGCTCCTACGAGCAGTACTTC
CDR3 protein: CASNSRSSYEQYF

clone size: -
J gene: TRBJ2-7
V gene: TRBV5-6
D gene: TRBD2
CDR3 DNA: TGTGCCAGCAGTCCAGCGGGAGTAGGCAACGAGCAGTACTTC
CDR3 protein: CASSPAGVGNEQYF

clone size: -
J gene: TRBJ1-1
V gene: TRBV10-3
D gene: TRBD1
CDR3 DNA: TGTGCCATCAGTGAGATGAATCTTGGGACAGGGGAAGCTTTCTTT
CDR3 protein: CAISEMNLGTGEAFF

clone size: -
J gene: TRBJ1-4
V gene: TRBV19
D gene: TRBD1
CDR3 DNA: TGTGCCAGTAGTCCGGGGACAGTTGCAACTAATGAAAAACTGTTTTTT
CDR3 protein: CASSPGTVATNEKLFF

clone size: few
J gene: TRBJ1-2
V gene: TRBV2
D gene: -
CDR3 DNA: TGTGCCAGCAGTGAAGTCGGCGGGTTGAGGGGCTACACCTTC
CDR3 protein: CASSEVGGLRGYTF

clone size: -
J gene: TRBJ1-6
V gene: TRBV27
D gene: TRBD1
CDR3 DNA: TGTGCCAGCAGTCGCTATACAGGGGAGAATTCACCCCTCCACTTT
CDR3 protein: CASSRYTGENSPLHF

clone size: -
J gene: TRBJ2-7
V gene: TRBV19
D gene: TRBD2
CDR3 DNA: TGTGCCAGTAGTATAGAGGGAGGACTAGCGGGAGGAGCGCAGTACTTC
CDR3 protein: CASSIEGGLAGGAQYF

clone size: -
J gene: TRBJ2-7
V gene: TRBV9
D gene: -
CDR3 DNA: TGTGCCAGCAGCGTTAGTCCCCGCACCTACGAGCAGTACTTC
CDR3 protein: CASSVSPRTYEQYF

clone size: -
J gene: TRBJ2-3
V gene: TRBV5-4
D gene: TRBD2
CDR3 DNA: TGTGCCAGCAGCTCGGGACTAGCGGGAGGGCGGGGCACAGATACGCAGTATTTT
CDR3 protein: CASSSGLAGGRGTDTQYF

clone size: few
J gene: TRBJ2-7
V gene: TRBV23-1
D gene: TRBD2
CDR3 DNA: TGCGCCAGCAGTCAGTGCCGGGGGGGTGCGGACGAGCAGTACTTC
CDR3 protein: CASSQCRGGADEQYF

clone size: -
J gene: TRBJ2-7
V gene: TRBV5-1
D gene: TRBD1
CDR3 DNA: TGCGCCAGCAGCCCATCCGGGACAGGGACCAACGAGCAGTACTTC
CDR3 protein: CASSPSGTGTNEQYF

clone size: -
J gene: TRBJ2-5
V gene: TRBV30
D gene: -
CDR3 DNA: TGTGCCTGGAGTTTCTCCAAAGCCCCGGGAGAGACCCAGTACTTC
CDR3 protein: CAWSFSKAPGETQYF

clone size: few
J gene: TRBJ1-1
V gene: TRBV7-2
D gene: -
CDR3 DNA: TGTGCCAGCAGCTTTGGGAGGGGTAGGAAAGCTTTCTTT
CDR3 protein: CASSFGRGRKAFF

clone size: -
J gene: TRBJ2-3
V gene: TRBV19
D gene: TRBD2
CDR3 DNA: TGTGCCAGTAGTATAGACTCCGGGACTAGCGGATATACGCAGTATTTT
CDR3 protein: CASSIDSGTSGYTQYF